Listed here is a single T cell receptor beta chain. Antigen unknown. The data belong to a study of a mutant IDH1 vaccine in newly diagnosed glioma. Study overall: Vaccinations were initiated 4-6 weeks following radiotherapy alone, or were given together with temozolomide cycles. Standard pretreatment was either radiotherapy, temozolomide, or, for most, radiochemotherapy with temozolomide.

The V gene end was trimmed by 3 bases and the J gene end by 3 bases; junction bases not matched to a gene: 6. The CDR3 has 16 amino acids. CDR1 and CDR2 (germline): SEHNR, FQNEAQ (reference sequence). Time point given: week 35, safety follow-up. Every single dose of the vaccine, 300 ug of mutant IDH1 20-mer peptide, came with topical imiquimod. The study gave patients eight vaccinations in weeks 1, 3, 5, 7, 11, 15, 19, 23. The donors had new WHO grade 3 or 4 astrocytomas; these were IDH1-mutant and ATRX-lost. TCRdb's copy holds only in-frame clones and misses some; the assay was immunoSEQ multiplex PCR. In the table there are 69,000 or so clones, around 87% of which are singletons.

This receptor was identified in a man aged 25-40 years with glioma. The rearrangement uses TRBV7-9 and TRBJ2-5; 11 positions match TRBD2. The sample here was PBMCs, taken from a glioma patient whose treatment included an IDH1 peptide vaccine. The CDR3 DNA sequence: TGTGCCAGCAGCTTGCGGTTAGCGGGAGGGAAAGAGACCCAGTACTTC. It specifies CASSLRLAGGKETQYF.